A single sample gave rise to the 28 T cell receptor beta chains below, sequenced in a study of breast tumors, draining lymph nodes, adjacent tissues. TCRdb reprocessed the multiplex PCR reads via MiXCR and lists one record per CDR3 protein. The sample includes about 11,000 distinct CDR3 sequences, about 36% of them seen just once. The material sequenced was breast tumor tissue. The receptors were sampled from a female donor with breast cancer. Some clones in this sample may be carry-over from other donors' samples.

About this clonotype: Compared with germline, one end of the junction differs, possibly owing to a read error. The rearrangement uses TRBV29-1 and TRBJ2-1; D is possibly TRBD1 or TRBD2 (6 bases each). The CDR3 loop spans 15 amino acids. The germline V gene has CDR1 SQVTM and CDR2 ANQGSEA. This chain's CDR3 is CSVEVRGPDHNGQFF. CDR3 nucleotides: TGCAGCGTTGAAGTTCGGGGGCCGGACCACAATGGGCAGTTCTTC.

Ten or more counts support this clonotype. This sequence joins TRBV15 and TRBJ1-5; D is perhaps TRBD1 (5 bases). This CDR3 is 13 amino acids long. The ends were cut back, 3 bases at V and 5 bases at J, with 8 bases in the middle. Germline lookup yields CDR1 LNHNV and CDR2 YYDKDF (reference sequence). The CDR3 loop is CATSSRADQPQHF. CDR3 in DNA: TGTGCCACCAGCAGCAGGGCAGATCAGCCCCAGCATTTT. Based on the CDR3 plus reference TRBV15 and TRBJ1-5, the full variable domain is DAMVIQNPRYQVTQFGKPVTLSCSQTLNHNVMYWYQQKSSQAPKLLFHYYDKDFNNEADTPDNFQSRRPNTSFCFLDIRSPGLGDTAMYLCATSSRADQPQHFGDGTRLSIL.

This clonotype was observed a few times. The CDR3 is CATSDFTQGEQFF. The CDR3 DNA reads TGTGCCACCAGTGATTTTACGCAGGGCGAGCAGTTCTTC. The chain recombines TRBV24-1 with TRBJ2-1, with D possibly TRBD1 on 5 matching bases. Per germline, CDR1 KGHDR and CDR2 SFDVKD. V lost 1 base and J lost 10, with 10 bases in between. This CDR3 spans 13 amino acids.

Details on this clonotype: A much larger clone differs from this one at a single base, so this may be a read error. The genes are TRBV27 and TRBJ2-3, with a weak D call TRBD1 (5 bases). This CDR3 contains 15 residues. Germline CDR1 and CDR2: MNHEY and SMNVEV (reference sequence). The CDR3 loop is CASSRAPDSADTRYF. DNA of the CDR3: TGTGCCAGCAGTCGCGCCCCCGACAGCGCAGATACGCGGTATTTT.

There are many counts of this clonotype. This rearrangement joins TRBV11-2 to TRBJ1-2, with TRBD1 identical over 8 bases. Germline CDR1 reads SGHAT; CDR2 reads FQNNGV. The CDR3 runs to 14 residues. Losses at the gene ends were 5 bases for V and 5 bases for J; bases not matched to a gene: 7. DNA of the CDR3: TGTGCCAGCAGCACAGGGACAGGCGGATATGGCTACACCTTC. Its protein product is CASSTGTGGYGYTF.

This clonotype has ten or more counts. The chain's CDR3 is CASSEGLAGAEQFF. CDR3 in DNA: TGCGCCAGCAGTGAGGGACTAGCGGGAGCTGAGCAGTTCTTC. This sequence joins TRBV10-2 and TRBJ2-1, with TRBD2 matching over 13 bases. V was clipped by 2 bases and J by 9 bases; unmatched bases: 1. CDR3 length: 14 residues. Per the germline V gene, CDR1 is WSHSY and CDR2 is SAAADI.

By sample share, this clonotype is medium-sized (0.01 to 0.1%). CDR3 region: CATGKRGALGETQYF. The CDR3 nucleotides read TGTGCCACCGGGAAGAGGGGGGCTTTAGGAGAGACCCAGTACTTC. The chain links TRBV15 to TRBJ2-5; D is tentatively TRBD1 or TRBD2 (6 bases each). This CDR3 contains 15 residues. V lost 8 bases to trimming and J lost 4 bases, with 20 bases between them. Germline V gives CDR1 LNHNV, CDR2 YYDKDF (reference sequence).

For this clonotype: At one of its ends the junction is not consistent with the germline gene, which may arise from a read error. The chain is built from TRBV7-2 and TRBJ1-2; D may be TRBD1 (5 bases). The CDR3 runs 14 residues. The V gene's germline CDR1 is SGHTA and CDR2 FQGNSA. This chain's CDR3 is CASSLARGYYGYTF. CDR3 in DNA: TGTGCCAGCAGCTTAGCTAGGGGTTACTACGGCTACACCTTC.

By sample share, this clonotype is medium-sized. This chain links TRBV12-3 or TRBV12-4 with TRBJ2-5; maybe TRBD2 (6 bases). V lost 0 bases and J 2 bases, leaving 7 bases between the germline ends. CDR3 length: 14 amino acids. CDR3 residues: CASSLAGTQETQYF. As DNA, the CDR3 is TGTGCCAGCAGTTTAGCGGGGACTCAAGAGACCCAGTACTTC.

This clonotype has a count of ten or more. The V and J genes are TRBV20-1 and TRBJ2-1; 9 bases map to TRBD2. V dropped 5 bases and J dropped 2; count of bases not matched to a gene: 10. Germline CDR1 is DFQATT and CDR2 is SNEGSKA (reference sequence). CDR3 size: 16 residues. The DNA for the CDR3 is TGCAGTGCTGGTACTAGCGGGCGCCGGACCTACAATGAGCAGTTCTTC. It encodes CSAGTSGRRTYNEQFF.

This clonotype is medium-sized. The V and J genes are TRBV20-1 and TRBJ2-7; D unresolved. Germline V lookup: CDR1 DFQATT, CDR2 SNEGSKA (reference sequence). This CDR3 is 13 amino acids long. Trimming removed 3 bases from V and 1 base from J, with 10 bases in between. The CDR3 reads CSARKTDSYEQYF. The CDR3 bases are TGCAGTGCTAGGAAAACAGATTCCTACGAGCAGTACTTC.

This clonotype showed up many times. The V and J genes are TRBV27 and TRBJ2-7; D may be TRBD1 (6 bases). Germline V gives CDR1 MNHEY, CDR2 SMNVEV (reference sequence). Trimming left V 5 bases short and J 4 bases short, with 18 bases between. The CDR3 sequence is 15 residues long. CDR3 loop: CASSTQGTPPYEQYF. As DNA, the CDR3 is TGTGCCAGCAGTACCCAGGGGACCCCCCCTTACGAGCAGTACTTC.

This clonotype was counted many times. The chain carries TRBV9 and TRBJ1-4; 8 bases line up with TRBD1. Germline assignment: CDR1 SGDLS and CDR2 YYNGEE. The V and J ends lost 0 bases and 7 bases, in that order; junction bases with no gene match: 5. The CDR3 contains 15 residues. Written as DNA, the CDR3 is TGTGCCAGCAGCGTAGGCGGACAGGGAGCTGAAAAACTGTTTTTT. Protein: CASSVGGQGAEKLFF.

Ten or more counts support this clonotype. This sequence joins TRBV19 and TRBJ2-5; the D call may be TRBD1 or TRBD2 (5 bases each). V was cut by 3 bases and J by 4 bases, with 12 bases left in between. The CDR3 has 14 residues. Per the germline V gene, CDR1 is LNHDA and CDR2 is SQIVND (reference sequence). CDR3 sequence (DNA): TGTGCCAGTAGTATGTCGGGGCTGGGAGAGACCCAGTACTTC. As protein: CASSMSGLGETQYF.

This clonotype was found many times. V usage is TRBV19 and J usage is TRBJ1-2; 12 bases align to TRBD1. Germline-derived CDR1 and CDR2 are LNHDA and SQIVND (reference sequence). With V trimmed by 5 bases and J by 8 bases, 9 bases remained unmatched. CDR3 length equals 15 residues. CDR3 amino acids: CASSPGTGGAEGYTF. Written as DNA, the CDR3 is TGTGCCAGTAGTCCGGGGACAGGGGGCGCAGAGGGCTACACCTTC.

This clonotype was found many times. This chain uses TRBV3-1 with TRBJ1-3; 7 bases match TRBD1. CDR1 is LGHDT and CDR2 is YNNKEL in the germline V gene (reference sequence). V lost 0 bases and J lost 8; bases outside the gene matches: 7. The CDR3 has 15 residues. As DNA, the CDR3 is TGTGCCAGCAGCCAAGATATGAGACAGGGCGACACCATATATTTT. Translation gives CASSQDMRQGDTIYF. Using reference TRBV3-1 and TRBJ1-3 for the parts outside the CDR3, the full variable domain is DTAVSQTPKYLVTQMGNDKSIKCEQNLGHDTMYWYKQDSKKFLKIMFSYNNKELIINETVPNRFSPKSPDKAHLNLHINSLELGDSAVYFCASSQDMRQGDTIYFGEGSWLTVV.

The gene calls are TRBV19 and TRBJ2-1, with 9 bases lining up with TRBD1. The V gene's germline CDR1 is LNHDA and CDR2 SQIVND (reference sequence). CDR3 size: 15 residues. The V and J ends lost 4 bases and 8 bases, in that order; junction bases with no gene match: 9. CDR3 loop: CASSTSGTGPHEQFF. In DNA form, the CDR3 reads TGTGCCAGTAGTACGTCCGGGACAGGGCCCCATGAGCAGTTCTTC.

This clonotype is a singleton in its sample. The chain carries TRBV19 and TRBJ1-2, with TRBD1 identical over 7 bases. CDR1 and CDR2 (germline): LNHDA, SQIVND (reference sequence). The CDR3 extends over 13 amino acids. J was trimmed by 6 bases and V by 7 bases; bases with no gene match: 8. CDR3 sequence reads: CASTTDRKNGYTF. CDR3 DNA sequence: TGTGCCAGTACGACGGACAGGAAGAATGGCTACACCTTC. Full variable domain (outside the CDR3, taken from reference TRBV19 and TRBJ1-2): DGGITQSPKYLFRKEGQNVTLSCEQNLNHDAMYWYRQDPGQGLRLIYYSQIVNDFQKGDIAEGYSVSREKKESFPLTVTSAQKNPTAFYLCASTTDRKNGYTFGSGTRLTVV.

By its share, this clonotype is medium-sized. The chain couples TRBV20-1 to TRBJ2-3; the D is unclear. The V gene lost 0 bases and the J gene lost 4 bases, with 5 bases spanning the gap. There are 12 residues in the CDR3. The germline V gene has CDR1 DFQATT and CDR2 SNEGSKA (reference sequence). CDR3: CSARETADTQYF. Here the CDR3 DNA reads TGCAGTGCTAGAGAAACGGCAGATACGCAGTATTTT.

The genes are TRBV29-1 and TRBJ2-6; 8 nucleotides align to TRBD1. Germline V lookup: CDR1 SQVTM, CDR2 ANQGSEA. V trimming: 0 bases; J trimming: 3 bases; junction bases outside the gene matches: 4. This CDR3 has 16 residues. CDR3 region: CSVEEDRVDGANVLTF. The CDR3 DNA follows: TGCAGCGTTGAAGAGGACAGGGTCGATGGGGCCAACGTCCTGACTTTC. Supplemented by reference TRBV29-1 and TRBJ2-6, the full variable domain reads SAVISQKPSRDICQRGTSLTIQCQVDSQVTMMFWYRQQPGQSLTLIATANQGSEATYESGFVIDKFPISRPNLTFSTLTVSNMSPEDSSIYLCSVEEDRVDGANVLTFGAGSRLTVL.

This clonotype was recorded at least ten times. V gene TRBV11-2 combines with J gene TRBJ2-1; TRBD2 agrees at 8 bases. Germline CDR1 is SGHAT and CDR2 is FQNNGV. The CDR3 is 13 residues long. Trimming cost V 5 bases and J 15 bases; bases outside gene matches: 12. The CDR3: CASSRETSGSSFF. The CDR3 DNA is TGTGCCAGCAGCCGCGAGACGAGCGGGAGTTCGTTCTTC. The variable domain in full, completed from reference TRBV11-2 and TRBJ2-1, reads EAGVAQSPRYKIIEKRQSVAFWCNPISGHATLYWYQQILGQGPKLLIQFQNNGVVDDSQLPKDRFSAERLKGVDSTLKIQPAKLEDSAVYLCASSRETSGSSFFGPGTRLTVL.

Points on this clonotype: Relative to the germline gene, one junction end is altered; a read error may explain this. The V gene is TRBV2, the J gene TRBJ2-3; D ambiguous. Germline assignment: CDR1 SNHLY and CDR2 FYNNEI. The CDR3 is 12 amino acids. CDR3 sequence (DNA): TGTGCCTGCAGCCAAAGGCCAGGTACGCAGTATTTT. Translating it yields CACSQRPGTQYF.

This clonotype is classed as medium-sized. V usage is TRBV6-6 and J usage is TRBJ2-5; TRBD1 might be the D (6 bases). This CDR3 is 12 amino acids long. The V end lost 6 bases, the J end lost 4 bases, and 9 bases lay between the germline ends. In germline, CDR1 is MNHNY, CDR2 SVGAGI (reference sequence). The chain's CDR3 is CASSRGAETQYF. CDR3 sequence (DNA): TGTGCCAGCAGCAGGGGTGCAGAGACCCAGTACTTC.

This clonotype was counted at least ten times. The chain carries TRBV19 and TRBJ2-7; TRBD1 is a possible D gene (6 bases). From germline, CDR1 is LNHDA and CDR2 SQIVND (reference sequence). V was shortened by 6 bases and J by 6 bases, with 18 bases between the two germline ends. The CDR3 has 14 amino acids. CDR3 residues: CASRPGGQGTEQYF. CDR3 nucleotides: TGTGCCAGTAGGCCGGGTGGGCAGGGGACCGAGCAGTACTTC.

This clonotype was observed at least ten times. The CDR3 DNA reads as TGTGCCTGGAGTCTACGTGGGCTGGCCAAAAACATTCAGTACTTC. Translated, it gives CAWSLRGLAKNIQYF. The V and J genes are TRBV30 and TRBJ2-4; no clear D. Germline lookup yields CDR1 GTSNPN and CDR2 SVGIG (reference sequence). The CDR3 covers 15 residues. V was clipped by 2 bases and J by 1 base, with 12 bases between them.

The chain links TRBV25-1 to TRBJ2-3; D remains unclear. Germline V CDR1 and CDR2: MGHDK, SYGVNS. The germline V and J ends were trimmed by 2 bases and 1 base, with 10 bases remaining between them. The CDR3 extends over 15 amino acids. CDR3 coding DNA: TGTGCCAGCAGTGAAACAGAGGATGGCACAGATACGCAGTATTTT. It translates to CASSETEDGTDTQYF.

This clonotype is classed as medium-sized (0.01 to 0.1%). The chain uses TRBV20-1 and TRBJ1-5, with a possible D match to TRBD1 (5 bases). Trimming cost V 6 bases and J 1 base, with 19 bases left between them. The CDR3 contains 16 residues. Germline V lookup: CDR1 DFQATT, CDR2 SNEGSKA (reference sequence). The CDR3 bases are TGCAGTGCGTCCGGGTACCGGGGGGTGAGCAATCAGCCCCAGCATTTT. Protein product: CSASGYRGVSNQPQHF.

The V gene is TRBV7-6, the J gene TRBJ2-7, with TRBD1 matching over 8 bases. Per the germline V gene, CDR1 is SGHVS and CDR2 is FNYEAQ. This CDR3 spans 13 amino acids. Trimming took 5 bases from V and 6 from J; bases not matched to a gene: 6. The CDR3 nucleotides are TGTGCCAGCAGCACGGACAGGGTTCTCGAGCAGTACTTC. Translating gives CASSTDRVLEQYF.